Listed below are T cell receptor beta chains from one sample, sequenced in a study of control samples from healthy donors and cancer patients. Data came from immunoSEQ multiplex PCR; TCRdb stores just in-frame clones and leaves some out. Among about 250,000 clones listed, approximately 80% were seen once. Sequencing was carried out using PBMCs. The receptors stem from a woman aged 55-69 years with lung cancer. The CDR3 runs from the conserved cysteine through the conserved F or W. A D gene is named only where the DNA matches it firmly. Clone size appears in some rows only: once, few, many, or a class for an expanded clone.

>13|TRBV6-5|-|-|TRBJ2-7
TGTGCCACCACCCCGGGAGATGCCTACGAGCAGTACTTC
CATTPGDAYEQYF
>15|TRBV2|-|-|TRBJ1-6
TGTGCCAGCACCCCCCAACGAGGGGCTAATTCACCCCTCCACTTT
CASTPQRGANSPLHF
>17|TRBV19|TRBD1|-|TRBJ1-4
TGTGCCAGTAGTTACAGGGGGCCCTCTTCAACTAATGAAAAACTGTTTTTT
CASSYRGPSSTNEKLFF
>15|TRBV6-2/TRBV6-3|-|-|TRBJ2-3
TGTGCCAGCAGTTACTCAGCTAGCGACACAGATACGCAGTATTTT
CASSYSASDTDTQYF
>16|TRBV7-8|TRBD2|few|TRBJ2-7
TGTGCCAGCAGCCGAAGAGGGGCTAGCGGTACCTACGAGCAGTACTTC
CASSRRGASGTYEQYF
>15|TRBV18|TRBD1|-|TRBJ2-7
TGTGCCAGCTCACCACGAGACAGGGGGTTCGACGAGCAGTACTTC
CASSPRDRGFDEQYF
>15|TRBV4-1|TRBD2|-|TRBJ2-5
TGCGCCAGCAGCCAAGTAGTGGCGGGAGATGAGACCCAGTACTTC
CASSQVVAGDETQYF
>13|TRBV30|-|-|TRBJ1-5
TGTGCCTGGAGCACAAGGGGCAATCAGCCCCAGCATTTT
CAWSTRGNQPQHF
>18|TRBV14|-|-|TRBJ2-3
TGTGCCAGCAGCCAAGTGGACGGATGGGAGCGCCTCAGGGATACGCAGTATTTT
CASSQVDGWERLRDTQYF
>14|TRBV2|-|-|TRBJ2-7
TGTGCCAGCAGTGAGCAGGGGGGGAAAGGCGAGCAGTACTTC
CASSEQGGKGEQYF
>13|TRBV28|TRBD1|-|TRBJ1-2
TGTGCCAGCAGTCCGGACAGGGGGTGGGGCTACACCTTC
CASSPDRGWGYTF
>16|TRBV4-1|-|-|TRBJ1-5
TGCGCCAGCAGCCAACGTTTACTATACGGTAATCAGCCCCAGCATTTT
CASSQRLLYGNQPQHF
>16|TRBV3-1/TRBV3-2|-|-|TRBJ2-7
TGTGCCAGCAGCCAAGGTGGCGCGGTAAGCTCCTACGAGCAGTACTTC
CASSQGGAVSSYEQYF
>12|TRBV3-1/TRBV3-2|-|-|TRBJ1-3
TGTGCCAGAGAGGACCAAGGAAACACCATATATTTT
CAREDQGNTIYF
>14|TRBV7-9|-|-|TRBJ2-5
TGTGCCAGCAGCTTAATGTCAGACCAAGAGACCCAGTACTTC
CASSLMSDQETQYF
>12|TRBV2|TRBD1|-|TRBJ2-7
TGTGCCAGCAGGTGGACAGGCTACGAGCAGTACTTC
CASRWTGYEQYF
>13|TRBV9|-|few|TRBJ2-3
TGTGCCAGCAGCGTTCTGGACACAGATACGCAGTATTTT
CASSVLDTDTQYF
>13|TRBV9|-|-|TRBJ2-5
TGTGCCAGCAGTTTCGGGACCCAAGAGACCCAGTACTTC
CASSFGTQETQYF
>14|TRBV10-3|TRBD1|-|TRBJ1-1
TGTGCCATCAGCCGACAGGGACAGAACACTGAAGCTTTCTTT
CAISRQGQNTEAFF
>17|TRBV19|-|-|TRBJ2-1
TGTGCCAGTGCTCGAGACTACTCAACCTACTCCTACAATGAGCAGTTCTTC
CASARDYSTYSYNEQFF
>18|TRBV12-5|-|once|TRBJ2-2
TGTGCTAGTGGTTTGGTACGGACTATTTGGGCGAACACCGGGGAGCTGTTTTTT
CASGLVRTIWANTGELFF
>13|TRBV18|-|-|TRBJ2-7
TGTGCCAGCTCCCCGGTCCTTAGGGACGAGCAGTACTTC
CASSPVLRDEQYF
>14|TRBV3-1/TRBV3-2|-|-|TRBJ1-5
TGTGCCAGCAGCCTCGGGACGCGGGATCAGCCCCAGCATTTT
CASSLGTRDQPQHF
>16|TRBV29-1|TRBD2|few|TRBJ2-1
TGCAGCGTTGAAGTTCTAGCGGCCCAACTTGCGGGTGAGCAGTTCTTC
CSVEVLAAQLAGEQFF
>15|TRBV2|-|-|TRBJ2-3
TGTGCCAGCACCATTGGGAGGGGGAACACAGATACGCAGTATTTT
CASTIGRGNTDTQYF
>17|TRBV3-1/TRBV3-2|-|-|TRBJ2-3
TGTGCCAGCAGCCAAGGTAAACTAGCCTCTTACACAGATACGCAGTATTTT
CASSQGKLASYTDTQYF
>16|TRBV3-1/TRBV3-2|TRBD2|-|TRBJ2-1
TGTGCCAGCAGCCCAACTAGCGGGGGGCTGTACAATGAGCAGTTCTTC
CASSPTSGGLYNEQFF
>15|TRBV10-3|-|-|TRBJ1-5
TGTGCCATCAGTTCCGGGACCGAGGTGAGAAGTGCCCAGCATTTT
CAISSGTEVRSAQHF
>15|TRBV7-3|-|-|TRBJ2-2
TGTGCCAGCAGCTCCGAGACAGAAGACACCGGGGAGCTGTTTTTT
CASSSETEDTGELFF
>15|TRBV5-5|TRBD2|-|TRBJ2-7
TGTGCCAGCAGCCCTGGCGCTAGCGGTGCCTACGAGCAGTACTTC
CASSPGASGAYEQYF
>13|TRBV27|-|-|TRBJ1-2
TGTGCCAGCAGCCTGGGGGACACCCACGGCTACACCTTC
CASSLGDTHGYTF
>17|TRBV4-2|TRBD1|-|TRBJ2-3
TGTGCCAGCAGTCTTAGGGACAGGGAATTGGGCACAGATACGCAGTATTTT
CASSLRDRELGTDTQYF
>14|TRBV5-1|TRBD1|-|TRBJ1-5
TGCGCCAGCAGCTTGGGACAGGGAACTCAGCCCCAGCATTTT
CASSLGQGTQPQHF
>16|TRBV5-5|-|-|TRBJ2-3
TGTGCCAGCAGACCCCCGGGCATCGGATTAACAGATACGCAGTATTTT
CASRPPGIGLTDTQYF
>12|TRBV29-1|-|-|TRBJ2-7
TGCAGCGCCTCGGGCCACACCTACGAGCAGTACTTC
CSASGHTYEQYF
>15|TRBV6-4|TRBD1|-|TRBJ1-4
TGTGCCAGCGGACGGTGGGACAGATCGAATGAAAAACTGTTTTTT
CASGRWDRSNEKLFF